The entry below describes one TCR beta chain. Its antigen remains unidentified. The germline gene is not matched at one end of the junction; a read error may be the cause. These data are taken from a study of T cells in Graves' hyperthyroidism and ophthalmopathy. Whole-study findings and limits: Ophthalmopathy was predicted by the model a median of 6.5 months ahead of onset.

RNA transcripts yielded amplified TCR beta CDR3 regions. The HTBI set primed first-round TCR CDR3 RT-PCR. MiXCR, applied by TCRdb to the multiplex PCR reads, yields one record per CDR3 protein. The sample consists of fewer than 650,000 distinct CDR3 sequences, over 11% of them appearing once. Sequencing input: blood. This sequence was found in a woman in her thirties with Graves' hyperthyroidism that later progressed to Graves' ophthalmopathy.

Here the CDR3 reads CAGSLQGASNQPQHF. CDR3 nucleotide sequence: TGTGCCGGCAGTTTGCAAGGGGCTAGCAATCAGCCCCAGCATTTT. V usage is TRBV27 and J usage is TRBJ1-5, with D tentatively TRBD1 (5 bases). Per the germline V gene, CDR1 is MNHEY and CDR2 is SMNVEV (reference sequence). CDR3 length: 15 residues.